These 16 T cell receptor beta chains share one sample of origin, sequenced in a study of post-analysis software for immune sequencing data. Built from TCR beta cDNA, the libraries had unique molecular identifiers in them. Via MiXCR, TCRdb re-called the PCR reads, giving one row per CDR3 protein. The repertoire holds some 690,000 distinct CDR3 sequences, with 30% as singletons. Antigens of these TCRs are unknown. Study-wide results and caveats: Four or five TRBV segments were significantly more frequent in patients than in controls. TRBV5-6, TRBV5-1 and TRBV20-1 were among these segments.

Sequenced sample: blood. The receptors were sampled from a girl between 5 and 17 years old with multiple sclerosis.

The rearrangement uses TRBV7-9 and TRBJ2-1; D not certain. Trimming pared 1 base from V and 5 bases from J, leaving 15 bases between. The CDR3 is 16 residues long. Germline V gene sequence: CDR1 SEHNR, CDR2 FQNEAQ (reference sequence). As DNA, the CDR3 is TGTGCCAGCAGCTTAGTGGAGCCCTATAGGAACAATGAGCAGTTCTTC. Its translation is CASSLVEPYRNNEQFF.

In this sample, this clonotype turned up a few times. This chain uses TRBV6-1 with TRBJ2-3; D gene uncertain. The length of the CDR3 is 14 residues. Germline V lookup: CDR1 MNHNS, CDR2 SASEGT. Trimming left V 8 bases short and J 5 bases short, with 17 bases between. CDR3 sequence: CASHLYPLQDTQYF. The CDR3 region has the DNA TGTGCCAGCCACCTTTATCCTTTGCAAGATACGCAGTATTTT.

V is TRBV7-9 and J is TRBJ1-3, with D unresolved. The germline gives CDR1 SEHNR, CDR2 FQNEAQ (reference sequence). This CDR3 region has 17 residues. V lost 7 bases and J lost 2, with 21 bases in between. DNA of the CDR3: TGTGCCAGCATCATGGGCCGCCGTTTGGGCGCTGGAAACACCATATATTTT. Amino acids: CASIMGRRLGAGNTIYF. The variable domain in full, completed from reference TRBV7-9 and TRBJ1-3, reads DTGVSQNPRHKITKRGQNVTFRCDPISEHNRLYWYRQTLGQGPEFLTYFQNEAQLEKSRLLSDRFSAERPKGSFSTLEIQRTEQGDSAMYLCASIMGRRLGAGNTIYFGEGSWLTVV.

The chain couples TRBV20-1 to TRBJ1-2; D is unclear. Germline lookup yields CDR1 DFQATT and CDR2 SNEGSKA (reference sequence). This CDR3 comprises 12 residues. The DNA of the CDR3 is TGCAGACCCAAGGACGGAAACTATGGCTACACCTTC. This translates into CRPKDGNYGYTF.

On this clonotype: At one end, the junction sequence differs from germline, possibly due to a read error. This chain joins TRBV6-1 and TRBJ1-4; TRBD1 matches 7 bases. Looked up from germline, CDR1 is MNHNS and CDR2 is SASEGT. The CDR3 extends over 17 amino acids. The CDR3 DNA is TGTGCCAGCAGGCCCGGGACAGAGATCCTCCCGAATGAACAACTGTTTTTT. Residues: CASRPGTEILPNEQLFF.

The genes are TRBV12-3 or TRBV12-4 and TRBJ2-4; 8 nucleotides agree with TRBD1. CDR3 length: 13 amino acids. V trimming: 6 bases; J trimming: 7 bases; junction bases outside the gene matches: 5. CDR3 in DNA: TGTGCCAGCAGGGACAGGGCGAGGAACATTCAGTACTTC. It specifies CASRDRARNIQYF.

The CDR3 DNA reads TGTGCCAGCAAACAGGCATACACAGATACGCAGTATTTT. Amino acid sequence: CASKQAYTDTQYF. The chain links TRBV28 to TRBJ2-3; weak D call: TRBD1 (5 bases). CDR1 and CDR2 from the germline V gene are MDHEN and SYDVKM. This CDR3 comprises 13 residues. Deletions cut 7 bases from V and 2 bases from J, with 10 bases between. The whole variable domain, filled in from reference TRBV28 and TRBJ2-3, reads DVKVTQSSRYLVKRTGEKVFLECVQDMDHENMFWYRQDPGLGLRLIYFSYDVKMKEKGDIPEGYSVSREKKERFSLILESASTNQTSMYLCASKQAYTDTQYFGPGTRLTVL.

This clonotype was seen only a few times. The genes are TRBV12-3 or TRBV12-4 and TRBJ1-1; D ambiguous. There are 15 residues in the CDR3. Trimming stripped 2 bases from V and 4 bases from J, with 14 bases between. This CDR3 reads CASSLWRVRGTEAFF. The CDR3 bases are TGTGCCAGCAGTTTATGGCGGGTGCGCGGCACTGAAGCTTTCTTT.

The gene calls are TRBV29-1 and TRBJ2-3; weak D call: TRBD2 (6 bases). The CDR3 sequence is 16 residues long. Per germline, CDR1 SQVTM and CDR2 ANQGSEA. Trimming stripped 4 bases from V and 6 bases from J, with 23 bases between. The CDR3 DNA reads as TGCAGCGTTGCTCACAGGATAGGAGGGTCAGGCGATACGCAGTATTTT. Protein: CSVAHRIGGSGDTQYF.

This clonotype was detected only a few times. The rearrangement joins TRBV20-1 to TRBJ2-2; the match to TRBD1 covers 8 bases. CDR1 is DFQATT, CDR2 SNEGSKA, per germline (reference sequence). J lost 3 bases, V lost 3 bases, and 9 bases had no gene match. The CDR3 is 16 residues long. CDR3 sequence (DNA): TGCAGTGCTAGCTCTCGGGACAGGACAGACACCGGGGAGCTGTTTTTT. Amino acids: CSASSRDRTDTGELFF.

This clonotype appeared a few times. A much larger clonotype is one base distant, so this may be a read error. The chain combines TRBV20-1 with TRBJ2-5; no firm D call. Germline V gives CDR1 DFQATT, CDR2 SNEGSKA (reference sequence). The CDR3 consists of 12 residues. Trimming removed 3 bases from V and 0 bases from J, with 5 bases in between. The CDR3 protein is CSARPDQETQYF. The CDR3 DNA sequence: TGCAGTGCTAGGCCAGACCAAGAGACCCAGTACTTC.

V gene TRBV7-2 combines with J gene TRBJ2-1; maybe TRBD2 (5 bases). The CDR3 extends over 12 amino acids. Trimming stripped 3 bases from V and 10 bases from J, with 10 bases between. Germline CDR1 and CDR2: SGHTA and FQGNSA. This CDR3 reads CASSFGIKEQFF. In DNA, the CDR3 is TGTGCCAGCAGCTTCGGGATCAAAGAGCAGTTCTTC.

This clonotype was counted a few times. The J gene is TRBJ2-1, the V gene TRBV20-1; no clear D gene. V lost 3 bases, J lost 4 bases, and 7 bases lay in between. Germline CDR1 is DFQATT and CDR2 is SNEGSKA (reference sequence). The CDR3 is made up of 12 amino acids. The CDR3 protein is CSARALYNEQFF. The CDR3, as DNA: TGCAGTGCTAGGGCTCTGTACAATGAGCAGTTCTTC.

The chain is built from TRBV7-2 and TRBJ1-2, with 9 bases that match TRBD1. The CDR3 extends over 13 amino acids. Germline CDR1 SGHTA, CDR2 FQGNSA. Trimming at V came to 7 bases and at J to 4 bases, leaving 4 bases not matched to a gene. DNA for the CDR3: TGTGCCAGCACACAGGGGGCGCGCTATGGCTACACCTTC. Residues: CASTQGARYGYTF.

Turning to this clonotype: One end of the junction varies from germline; a read error may be responsible. This CDR3 is CVSSLVVRQNEQFF. The DNA of the CDR3 is TGCGTCAGCAGCTTGGTGGTTCGGCAAAATGAGCAGTTCTTC. The chain employs TRBV5-1 and TRBJ2-1, with no clear D. This CDR3 comprises 14 residues. Germline V gene lookup returns CDR1 SGHRS and CDR2 YFSETQ.

The chain uses TRBV20-1 and TRBJ1-1, with a tentative D call TRBD1 (5 bases). Deletions cut 6 bases from V and 4 bases from J, with 15 bases between. The CDR3 extends over 13 amino acids. The germline gives CDR1 DFQATT, CDR2 SNEGSKA (reference sequence). This CDR3 is CSARRPGGTEAFF. The CDR3 DNA reads as TGCAGTGCCCGAAGGCCGGGGGGCACTGAAGCTTTCTTT.